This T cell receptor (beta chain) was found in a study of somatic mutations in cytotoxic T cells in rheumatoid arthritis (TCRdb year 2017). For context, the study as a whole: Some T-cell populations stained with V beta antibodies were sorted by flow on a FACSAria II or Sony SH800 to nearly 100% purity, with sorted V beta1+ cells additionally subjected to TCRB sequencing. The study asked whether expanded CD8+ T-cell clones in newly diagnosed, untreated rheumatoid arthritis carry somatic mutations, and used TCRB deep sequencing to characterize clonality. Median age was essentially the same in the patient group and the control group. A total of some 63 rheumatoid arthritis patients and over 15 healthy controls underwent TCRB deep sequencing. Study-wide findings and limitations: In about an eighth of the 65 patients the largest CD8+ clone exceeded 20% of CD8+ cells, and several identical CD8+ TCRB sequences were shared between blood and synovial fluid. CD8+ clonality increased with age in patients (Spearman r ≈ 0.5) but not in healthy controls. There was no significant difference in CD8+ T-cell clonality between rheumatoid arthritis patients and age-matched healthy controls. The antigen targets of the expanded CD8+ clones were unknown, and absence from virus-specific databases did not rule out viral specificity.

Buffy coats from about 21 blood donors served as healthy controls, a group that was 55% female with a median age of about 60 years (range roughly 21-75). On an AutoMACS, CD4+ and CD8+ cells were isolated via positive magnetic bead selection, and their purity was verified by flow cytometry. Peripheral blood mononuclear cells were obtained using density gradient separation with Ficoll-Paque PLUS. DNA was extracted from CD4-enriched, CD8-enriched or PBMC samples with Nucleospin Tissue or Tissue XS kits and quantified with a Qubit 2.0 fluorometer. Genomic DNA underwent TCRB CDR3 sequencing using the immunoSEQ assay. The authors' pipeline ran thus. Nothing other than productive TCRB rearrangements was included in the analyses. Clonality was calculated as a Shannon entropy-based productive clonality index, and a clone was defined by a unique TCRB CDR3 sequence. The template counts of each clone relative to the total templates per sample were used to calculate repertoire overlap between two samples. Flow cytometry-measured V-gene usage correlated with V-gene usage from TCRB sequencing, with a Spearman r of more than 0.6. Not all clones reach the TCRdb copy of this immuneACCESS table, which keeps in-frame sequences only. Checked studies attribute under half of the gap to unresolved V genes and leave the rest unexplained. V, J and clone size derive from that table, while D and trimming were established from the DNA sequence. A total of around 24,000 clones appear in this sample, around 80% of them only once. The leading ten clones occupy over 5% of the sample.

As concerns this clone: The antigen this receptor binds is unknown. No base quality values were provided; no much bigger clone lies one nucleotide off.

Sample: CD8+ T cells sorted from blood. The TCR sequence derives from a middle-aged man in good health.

The sequenced DNA is TGTGCCAGCAGCCCCAGGCCAACGAACACTGAAGCTTTCTTT. This gives the protein CASSPRPTNTEAFF. The sequence joins TRBV28 to TRBJ1-1, with no reliable assignment of the D segment. In the germline V gene, CDR1 corresponds to MDHEN and CDR2 to SYDVKM. The cysteine opens and the phenylalanine closes a CDR3 of 14 amino acids. Just the 42-base CDR3 DNA is kept, in frame starting at base 1. V was cut back by 6 bases and J by 1 base, leaving a gap of 12 bases between them.